This paragraph reports one TCR beta chain. Only in-frame clones appear in the TCRdb table, and some are missing; sequencing was by immunoSEQ multiplex PCR. The table includes fewer than 250,000 clones, roughly 84% detected once. This entry belongs to a study of blood T cell repertoires in COVID-19. Across the study: Cohort 3 recovery required two negative PCRs, clearance, or symptom resolution. From T cells, B-cell-depleted T cells, or PBMCs came the material, which was cDNA or gDNA. Acute and convalescent COVID-19 samples came from the United States, Italy and Spain.

J lost 0 bases, V lost 4 bases, and 4 bases had no gene match. This CDR3 contains 16 residues. The germline V gene encodes CDR1 KGHDR and CDR2 SFDVKD. The receptor comes from a man aged 30 to 45 in a cohort exposed to, infected with or recovered from COVID-19 (not recorded which). The chain joins TRBV24-1 to TRBJ1-5, with 8 nucleotides matching TRBD1. The source material was PBMCs or T cells enriched from blood (not recorded which). CDR3: CATSDGDRSSNQPQHF. The CDR3, as DNA: TGTGCCACCAGTGACGGGGACAGGTCTAGCAATCAGCCCCAGCATTTT.